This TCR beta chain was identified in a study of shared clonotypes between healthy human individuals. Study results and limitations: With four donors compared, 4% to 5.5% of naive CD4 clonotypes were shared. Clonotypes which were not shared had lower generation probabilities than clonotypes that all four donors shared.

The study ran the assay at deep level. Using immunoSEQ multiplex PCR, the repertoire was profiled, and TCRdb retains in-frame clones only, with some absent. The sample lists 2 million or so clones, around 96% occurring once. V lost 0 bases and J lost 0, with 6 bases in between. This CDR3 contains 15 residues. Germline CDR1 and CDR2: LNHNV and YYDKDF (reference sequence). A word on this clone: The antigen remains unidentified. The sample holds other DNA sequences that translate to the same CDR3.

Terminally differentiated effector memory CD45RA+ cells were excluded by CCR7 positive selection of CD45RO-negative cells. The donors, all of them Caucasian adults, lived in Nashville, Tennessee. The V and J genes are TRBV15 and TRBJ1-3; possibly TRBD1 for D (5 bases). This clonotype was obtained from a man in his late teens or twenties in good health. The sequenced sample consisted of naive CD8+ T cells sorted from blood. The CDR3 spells CATSRDGTSGNTIYF. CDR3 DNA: TGTGCCACCAGCAGAGATGGGACCTCTGGAAACACCATATATTTT.